This T cell receptor beta chain stems from a study of control samples from healthy donors and cancer patients (dated by TCRdb to between 2020 and 2021). Counted from cysteine to phenylalanine, this CDR3 has 15 amino acids. This entry keeps only the CDR3 DNA: 45 bases, framed from base 1. The V end loses 4 bases and the J end loses 0 bases, and a stretch of 14 bases separates them. Taken from the germline V gene, the CDR1 and CDR2 loops are SGDLS and YYNGEE. Notes on this clone: No antigen is known for it. Nothing much larger sits one base from this clone, and base qualities are not available.

Preparation of the library involved the immunoSEQ multiplex PCR assay. Here the immuneACCESS table is served through TCRdb, limited to in-frame sequences with V and J called. Missing clones are a known gap in these copies; in checked studies unresolved V genes cover under half, and the rest lacks a known reason. The sample has approximately 70,000 clones on record, approximately 84% of them singletons. The leading ten clones occupy roughly 16% of the sample. This chain is built from TRBV9 and TRBJ2-7; a weak D assignment points to TRBD1 (6 bases agree). The TCR sequence derives from a man over 45 in good health. The sequenced sample consisted of blood. Here is the DNA: TGTGCCAGCAGCACTACTGCGGACAGCTCCTACGAGCAGTACTTC. It codes for CASSTTADSSYEQYF.